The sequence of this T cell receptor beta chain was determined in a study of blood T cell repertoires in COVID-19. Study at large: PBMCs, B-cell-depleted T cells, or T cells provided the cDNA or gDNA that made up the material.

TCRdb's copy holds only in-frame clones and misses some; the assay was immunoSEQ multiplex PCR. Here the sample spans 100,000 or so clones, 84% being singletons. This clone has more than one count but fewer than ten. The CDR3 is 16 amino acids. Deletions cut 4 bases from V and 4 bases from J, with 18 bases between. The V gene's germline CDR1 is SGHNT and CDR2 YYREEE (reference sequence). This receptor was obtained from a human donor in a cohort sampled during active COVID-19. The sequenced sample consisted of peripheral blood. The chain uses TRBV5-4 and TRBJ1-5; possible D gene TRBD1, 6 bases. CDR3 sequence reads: CASSLGGGGQNQPQHF. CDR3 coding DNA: TGTGCCAGCAGCCTTGGGGGCGGGGGCCAAAATCAGCCCCAGCATTTT.